The rows below give T cell receptor beta chains drawn from one sample of a study of shared clonotypes between healthy human individuals. Only in-frame clones appear in the TCRdb table, and some are missing; sequencing was by immunoSEQ multiplex PCR. The table lists around 990,000 clones, 60% to 80% of them singletons, with 0.89% in the top ten. Material for sequencing was memory CD4+ T cells from PBMCs. These receptors were taken from a man between 18 and 29 years old in good health. Some clones in this sample may be carry-over from other donors' samples. CDR3s include the opening cysteine and the closing phenylalanine or tryptophan. The D gene is left open where the match is weak. Clone size is stated in some rows and not others, as once, few, many or a class when expanded.

clone_size d_call j_call v_call cdr3_nt cdr3_aa
once TRBD2 TRBJ2-2 TRBV10-2 TGCGCCAGCAGTGAGTCGGGAGGGACCGGGGAGCTGTTTTTT CASSESGGTGELFF
. TRBD2 TRBJ2-3 TRBV5-1 TGCGCCAGCAGCTGGGGACTAGCGGGCCTGGCGGATACGCAGTATTTT CASSWGLAGLADTQYF
. . TRBJ2-3 TRBV15 TGTGCCACCAGCAAAGGACTAATCGAAACCTGGGATACGCAGTATTTT CATSKGLIETWDTQYF
once . TRBJ2-5 TRBV7-9 TGTGCCAGCAGCTTATTGGAGACCCAGTACTTC CASSLLETQYF
. TRBD1 TRBJ1-1 TRBV18 TGTGCCAGCTTGGACAGGGGCCACACTGAAGCTTTCTTT CASLDRGHTEAFF
. . TRBJ1-1 TRBV29-1 TGCAGCGCTCCTCACACGAACACTGAAGCTTTCTTT CSAPHTNTEAFF
. . TRBJ2-6 TRBV11-2 TGTGCCAGCAGCCCTTACCCGCAAACAGGGACTGGGGCCAACGTCCTGACTTTC CASSPYPQTGTGANVLTF
. . TRBJ1-5 TRBV2 TGTGCCAGCAGGGGGTCTGGGAAGGGCAGCAATCAGCCCCAGCATTTT CASRGSGKGSNQPQHF
once TRBD2 TRBJ2-3 TRBV7-2 TGTGCCAGCAGCTTGACTAGCGCCCCTAGCACAGATACGCAGTATTTT CASSLTSAPSTDTQYF
. TRBD2 TRBJ2-3 TRBV2 TGTGCCAGCACCCAAGGGGCGGGAGAATGGGATACGCAGTATTTT CASTQGAGEWDTQYF
. TRBD1 TRBJ1-2 TRBV18 TGTGCCAGCTCACGGGACAGGGGACGATCTAACTATGGCTACACCTTC CASSRDRGRSNYGYTF
. . TRBJ2-5 TRBV5-1 TGCGCCAGCAGTTCGTCAGGGTCTCAAGAGACCCAGTACTTC CASSSSGSQETQYF
. . TRBJ2-3 TRBV7-2 TGTGCCAGCAGCTTCTTTGCAGCGGTACAGTACACAGATACGCAGTATTTT CASSFFAAVQYTDTQYF
. . TRBJ1-2 TRBV28 TGTGCCAGCAGCCTTGACACCTATGGCTACACCTTC CASSLDTYGYTF
few . TRBJ2-7 TRBV6-5 TGTGCCAGCAGCTACCAGGGCGGCCCCTACGAGCAGTACTTC CASSYQGGPYEQYF
. . TRBJ2-5 TRBV5-6 TGTGCCAGCAGCTTGGAGTACGGGAACCAAGAGACCCAGTACTTC CASSLEYGNQETQYF
. TRBD1 TRBJ2-7 TRBV5-4 TGTGCCAGCAGTTCCGGGACAGCCTACGAGCAGTACTTC CASSSGTAYEQYF
. . TRBJ2-2 TRBV19 TGTGCCAGTACCTGGTTCGGGGAGCTGTTTTTT CASTWFGELFF
. . TRBJ2-2 TRBV7-7 TGTGCCAGCAGCGAACTTCCCGGGGAGCTGTTTTTT CASSELPGELFF
. TRBD1 TRBJ1-5 TRBV6-1 TGTGCCAGCACGACAGGGACGTATAGCAATCAGCCCCAGCATTTT CASTTGTYSNQPQHF
. . TRBJ2-2 TRBV7-7 TGTGCCAGCAGCCCGGGTCGGGCACAGGCTGAGGAGCTGTTTTTT CASSPGRAQAEELFF
. TRBD1 TRBJ1-2 TRBV5-6 TGTGCCAGCAGCTTGGTTGGGGACAGGGTTTCTGGCTACACCTTC CASSLVGDRVSGYTF
. TRBD2 TRBJ2-7 TRBV18 TGTGCCAGCTCTCCCCGGGTAGCGGGAGAGCAGTACTTC CASSPRVAGEQYF
many TRBD1 TRBJ1-4 TRBV5-5 TGTGCCAGCAGCCCTCACGGGCAGGGGGAGTGGGAAAAACTGTTTTTT CASSPHGQGEWEKLFF
. TRBD1 TRBJ2-7 TRBV27 TGTGCCAGCAGTTTAATGACCGGACAGGGGGGGAACGAGCAGTACTTC CASSLMTGQGGNEQYF
. . TRBJ1-2 TRBV9 TGTGCCAGCAGCGTAAATGGCAGAGCAAATGGCTACACCTTC CASSVNGRANGYTF
. . TRBJ2-2 TRBV30 TGTGCCTGGTCAGGGTTTTCGAACACCGGGGAGCTGTTTTTT CAWSGFSNTGELFF
few . TRBJ2-3 TRBV10-3 TGTGCCATCAACGGTAGGACTAGCACAGATACGCAGTATTTT CAINGRTSTDTQYF
. . TRBJ2-7 TRBV25-1 TGTGCCAGCGCCAGGGGAACCTACGAGCAGTACTTC CASARGTYEQYF
. TRBD1 TRBJ1-4 TRBV28 TGTGCCAGCAGTGCAGGGGGCGCGGATGAAAAACTGTTTTTT CASSAGGADEKLFF
. . TRBJ2-3 TRBV11-2 TGTGCCAGCAGCTCCCCCTCGGGGGCTGATACGCAGTATTTT CASSSPSGADTQYF
. . TRBJ1-2 TRBV11-2 TGTGCCAGCAGCTTATCTAGGACAGACGACTATGGCTACACCTTC CASSLSRTDDYGYTF
. . TRBJ1-4 TRBV9 TGTGCCAGCAGCGTAGGGACAGCTAATGAAAAACTGTTTTTT CASSVGTANEKLFF
. . TRBJ2-1 TRBV11-2 TGTGCCAGCAGCTTAGGTCTAGCCAATGAGCAGTTCTTC CASSLGLANEQFF
many . TRBJ2-1 TRBV18 TGTGCCAGCTCACCAGGGGATCCCTACAATGAGCAGTTCTTC CASSPGDPYNEQFF
. TRBD2 TRBJ2-1 TRBV9 TGTGCCAGCAGCGTAGTACTAGCGGGAGTCGATGAGCAGTTCTTC CASSVVLAGVDEQFF
. TRBD2 TRBJ2-7 TRBV5-8 TGTGCCAGCAGCTTGATCCTAGCGGGAGCCCGCGAGCAGTACTTC CASSLILAGAREQYF
. . TRBJ2-1 TRBV2 TGTGCCAGCCAAGGGGAAGCCCGGTGGAATGAGCAGTTCTTC CASQGEARWNEQFF
. . TRBJ2-7 TRBV21-1 TGTGCCAGCAGCCCCGGCATTGGTTTTCGGACAGGGCCCTGCGAGCAGTACTTC CASSPGIGFRTGPCEQYF
. TRBD1 TRBJ1-2 TRBV27 TGTGCCAGCAGTACCTACGGGACAGGGGCGACTGGCTATGGCTACACCTTC CASSTYGTGATGYGYTF
. TRBD1 TRBJ1-2 TRBV28 TGTGCCAGCAGTTTAACGCAAAGGAGGGACAGGGCCCCTGGCTACACCTTC CASSLTQRRDRAPGYTF
. . TRBJ1-4 TRBV5-1 TGCGCCAGCAGCTCCTCCCCAGGGGAGGAAAAACTGTTTTTT CASSSSPGEEKLFF
. . TRBJ1-2 TRBV13 TGTGCCAGCAGCTTAGGACGTTCCTATGGCTACACCTTC CASSLGRSYGYTF
many . TRBJ2-1 TRBV5-4 TGTGCCAGCAGCGACAGTAACTACAATGAGCAGTTCTTC CASSDSNYNEQFF
. TRBD1 TRBJ1-2 TRBV6-6 TGTGCCAGCAGGGGAGGGGGCGCTGGCTACACCTTC CASRGGGAGYTF
. TRBD2 TRBJ2-5 TRBV6-6 TGTGCCAGCCGGGGGACTAGTGGGGCTTGGGAAGAGACCCAGTACTTC CASRGTSGAWEETQYF
once TRBD2 TRBJ2-7 TRBV28 TGTGCCAGCACCCCTGGGGGGGTTTACGAGCAGTACTTC CASTPGGVYEQYF
. . TRBJ2-3 TRBV7-3 TGTGCCAGCAGCGCCCAGAGGGTGGGGGAAGCTAGCACAGATACGCAGTATTTT CASSAQRVGEASTDTQYF
. TRBD2 TRBJ2-7 TRBV10-3 TGTGCCATCCGGAGCGTACTAGCGGACTACGAGCAGTACTTC CAIRSVLADYEQYF
. . TRBJ2-5 TRBV19 TGTGCCAGTAGGGGGGGAGAGACCCAGTACTTC CASRGGETQYF
few . TRBJ1-4 TRBV19 TGTGCCAGTAGTATTTCGGGGACGGATGAAAAACTGTTTTTT CASSISGTDEKLFF
few . TRBJ1-1 TRBV7-9 TGTGCCAGCACCCTTAGCCAGAACACTGAAGCTTTCTTT CASTLSQNTEAFF
. . TRBJ2-5 TRBV7-9 TGTGCCAGCAGCTCGTGGACTGGAGGGAGCCAAGAGACCCAGTACTTC CASSSWTGGSQETQYF
. . TRBJ1-1 TRBV10-3 TGTGCCATCAGCGGACAGCCTAAGAACACTGAAGCTTTCTTT CAISGQPKNTEAFF
. . TRBJ1-2 TRBV28 TGTGCCAGCACCTCAAGGGCAGGGAGTAACTATGGCTACACCTTC CASTSRAGSNYGYTF
. TRBD2 TRBJ2-3 TRBV2 TGTGCCAGTCACGGGACTAGCGGGACGGATACGCAGTATTTT CASHGTSGTDTQYF
. . TRBJ1-3 TRBV18 TGTGCCAGCTCACGAGGGCCTTTCCTCTCTGGAAACACCATATATTTT CASSRGPFLSGNTIYF
. TRBD1 TRBJ2-7 TRBV7-7 TGTGCCAGCAGCCAGGGACAGTCCTCCTACGAGCAGTACTTC CASSQGQSSYEQYF